Following are 5 T cell receptor beta chains from one sample sequenced in a study of T cells in narcolepsy. Generated by immunoSEQ multiplex PCR, the TCRdb table keeps only in-frame clones and is missing some. The sample has thousands of clones; around 62% are singletons. The sample comprised CD45RA- memory CD8+ T cells from PBMCs. Receptors were obtained from a human donor with narcolepsy.

This clone turned up a few times. A much larger clone sits a single nucleotide away, making a read error possible. This specimen includes other DNA sequences encoding the same CDR3. The chain recombines TRBV5-1 with TRBJ2-3, with 10 positions matching TRBD2. CDR3 length equals 19 residues. J gave up 0 bases and V 3 bases, and 13 bases lay outside the gene matches. Germline CDR1 is SGHRS and CDR2 is YFSETQ. This chain's CDR3 is CASSYGPAGGRPSTDTQYF. The CDR3 DNA is TGCGCCAGCAGCTATGGCCCAGCGGGGGGGAGACCTAGCACAGATACGCAGTATTTT. Filled out from reference TRBV5-1 and TRBJ2-3, the complete variable domain reads KAGVTQTPRYLIKTRGQQVTLSCSPISGHRSVSWYQQTPGQGLQFLFEYFSETQRNKGNFPGRFSGRQFSNSRSEMNVSTLELGDSALYLCASSYGPAGGRPSTDTQYFGPGTRLTVL.

This rearrangement joins TRBV7-9 to TRBJ2-4; the match to TRBD1 covers 9 bases. Germline V gene data show CDR1 as SEHNR and CDR2 as FQNEAQ (reference sequence). The J segment lost 1 base and the V segment lost 4 bases, leaving 2 bases of the junction unmatched. This CDR3 contains 15 residues. The CDR3: CASSSTGGAKNIQYF. Here the CDR3 DNA reads TGTGCCAGCAGCTCGACAGGGGGGGCCAAAAACATTCAGTACTTC.

The gene calls are TRBV23-1 and TRBJ1-2; D perhaps matches TRBD1 (5 bases). TRBV23-1 has ORF status, its function being uncertain. Trimming removed 0 bases at V and 0 bases at J, with 14 bases between. The CDR3 has 17 residues. This CDR3 is CASSQSRAGLPNYGYTF. The CDR3, as DNA: TGCGCCAGCAGTCAATCAAGGGCAGGGCTTCCTAACTATGGCTACACCTTC.

The chain recombines TRBV29-1 with TRBJ2-2; D is perhaps TRBD1 (5 bases). This CDR3 has 13 amino acids. Germline V gene data show CDR1 as SQVTM and CDR2 as ANQGSEA. V lost 7 bases and J 2 bases, leaving 11 bases between the germline ends. The CDR3 spells CSGVDSNTGELFF. CDR3 bases: TGCAGCGGGGTCGACAGTAACACCGGGGAGCTGTTTTTT.

This clone appeared once. J is TRBJ1-1 and V is TRBV4-1; D remains ambiguous. Between the trimmed V and J ends, which lost 3 bases and 2 bases, there was a span of 7 bases. The length of the CDR3 is 13 residues. Per the germline V gene, CDR1 is MGHRA and CDR2 is YSYEKL. The CDR3 coding sequence is TGCGCCAGCAGCCATTGGGTCAACACTGAAGCTTTCTTT. This translates into CASSHWVNTEAFF.